This entry lists 9 T cell receptor beta chains sequenced from one sample in a study of shared clonotypes between healthy human individuals. Here immunoSEQ multiplex PCR was the method, and the copy in TCRdb shows in-frame clones only, minus some. Here the sample spans roughly 2 million clones, approximately 94% being singletons. Sample: naive CD4+ T cells sorted from blood. Regarding subset: CD45RA+ positively selected. These receptors were collected from a man aged 18 to 30 in good health.

J is TRBJ2-7 and V is TRBV7-3, with D unclear. Germline CDR1 and CDR2: SGHTA and FQGTGA. This CDR3 is built from 14 residues. V lost 5 bases, J lost 2 bases, and 13 bases lay in between. The chain's CDR3 is CASSPPQSAYEQYF. The CDR3 nucleotides are TGTGCCAGCAGCCCCCCCCAGTCAGCCTACGAGCAGTACTTC.

V is TRBV6-5 and J is TRBJ2-7; possibly TRBD1 or TRBD2 for D (5 bases each). V dropped 7 bases and J dropped 7 bases, with 17 bases sitting between them. The CDR3 spans 13 residues. Germline V gene data show CDR1 as MNHEY and CDR2 as SVGAGI. CDR3 nucleotide sequence: TGTGCCAGCACCTCACCAGGCTGGGGGGAGCAGTACTTC. Protein product: CASTSPGWGEQYF.

Concerning this clone itself: Other nucleotide sequences from this sample produce the same CDR3. The chain employs TRBV10-2 and TRBJ2-3, with D tentatively TRBD2 (5 bases). Trimming pared 0 bases from V and 1 base from J, leaving 8 bases between. The V gene's germline CDR1 is WSHSY and CDR2 SAAADI. This CDR3 comprises 15 residues. CDR3 bases: TGCGCCAGCAGTGAGTCAAGCGGCCGCACAGATACGCAGTATTTT. Protein product: CASSESSGRTDTQYF.

The chain is built from TRBV6-5 and TRBJ2-7; TRBD1 aligns across 9 bases. J was trimmed by 3 bases and V by 5 bases; bases with no gene match: 8. Germline CDR1 reads MNHEY; CDR2 reads SVGAGI. The CDR3 runs 15 residues. The CDR3 spells CASSTGTGRYYEQYF. The CDR3 coding sequence is TGTGCCAGCAGTACCGGGACAGGGCGTTACTACGAGCAGTACTTC.

V usage is TRBV6-6 and J usage is TRBJ2-3; 10 bases align to TRBD2. The ends lost 6 bases at V and 2 bases at J; junction bases unmatched: 8. Germline V gives CDR1 MNHNY, CDR2 SVGAGI (reference sequence). This CDR3 is built from 16 residues. CDR3 residues: CASRRRTSGVTDTQYF. In nucleotides, the CDR3 is TGTGCCAGCAGAAGAAGAACTAGCGGGGTCACAGATACGCAGTATTTT.

Comments on this clone: The same CDR3 can be traced to other DNA sequences in this sample. This chain joins TRBV5-1 and TRBJ2-2, with TRBD1 identical over 10 bases. Germline values: CDR1 SGHRS, CDR2 YFSETQ. Trimming cost V 0 bases and J 3 bases; bases outside gene matches: 2. There are 16 residues in the CDR3. CDR3 coding DNA: TGCGCCAGCAGCTTGGTCGGGACAGGGGACACCGGGGAGCTGTTTTTT. This codes for CASSLVGTGDTGELFF.

This chain connects TRBV6-6 to TRBJ1-4, with 7 nucleotides matching TRBD1. With 8 bases clipped from V and 4 bases from J, the junction kept 7 bases outside the gene matches. The CDR3 length is 14 residues. CDR1 and CDR2 from the germline V gene are MNHNY and SVGAGI (reference sequence). The CDR3 bases are TGTGCCAGCGGTCACAGGGGTTTTAATGAAAAACTGTTTTTT. The encoded protein is CASGHRGFNEKLFF.

V usage is TRBV7-9 and J usage is TRBJ2-1; TRBD2 might be the D (5 bases). This CDR3 spans 16 amino acids. V was clipped by 5 bases and J by 1 base, with 15 bases between them. Germline values: CDR1 SEHNR, CDR2 FQNEAQ (reference sequence). In DNA, the CDR3 is TGTGCCAGCAGCAACCCCCGGACTCGGTCCTACAATGAGCAGTTCTTC. This codes for CASSNPRTRSYNEQFF. The variable domain in full, completed from reference TRBV7-9 and TRBJ2-1, reads DTGVSQNPRHKITKRGQNVTFRCDPISEHNRLYWYRQTLGQGPEFLTYFQNEAQLEKSRLLSDRFSAERPKGSFSTLEIQRTEQGDSAMYLCASSNPRTRSYNEQFFGPGTRLTVL.

J is TRBJ2-3 and V is TRBV10-2; 16 nucleotides agree with TRBD2. With 8 bases clipped from V and 4 bases from J, the junction kept 3 bases outside the gene matches. The CDR3 sequence is 15 residues long. Germline V gene sequence: CDR1 WSHSY, CDR2 SAAADI. The CDR3 DNA reads as TGCGCCAGCTCGGGACTAGCGGGGGGGGCAGATACGCAGTATTTT. This translates into CASSGLAGGADTQYF.